This paragraph reports one TCR beta chain. These data originate in a study of blood T cell repertoires in COVID-19. This CDR3 has 14 amino acids. The V segment lost 4 bases and the J segment 5 bases; nucleotides outside the gene matches: 7. The germline CDR1 and CDR2 sequences are KGHSH and LQKENI. Study processing details: Researchers report that nucleated cell counts were estimated from reference gene primer amplification. Sequenced by immunoSEQ multiplex PCR; TCRdb stores in-frame clones only, minus some. D and trimming come from the DNA, and the V and J calls and clone size come from that table. The sample holds roughly 250,000 clones; around 83% are singletons and the top ten take roughly 8.8%.

The sample taken for sequencing was peripheral blood. The chain combines TRBV18 with TRBJ1-2, with 7 bases matching TRBD1. This clonotype originated in a man aged 35-49 years with active or convalescent COVID-19. The DNA for the CDR3 is TGTGCCAGCTCACGCGGGACAGATTTATATGGCTACACCTTC. This encodes CASSRGTDLYGYTF.